The TCR beta chain under discussion was sequenced for a study of shared clonotypes between healthy human individuals. Study-level background: Sampling drew on donors who were a couple of women and a few men aged 18 to 49. The study, taken as a whole, reports: Exclusively blood specimens were collected; tissue repertoires likely differ. Clonotypes that were shared across a handful of donors made up 4.5% to 5% of naive CD4 clonotypes.

Assay: immunoSEQ multiplex PCR; the TCRdb copy retains only in-frame clones and omits some. This table has more than 1,200,000 clones, approximately 98.5% appearing once. Points on this clone: Its antigen is currently unknown.

V dropped 3 bases and J dropped 3 bases, with 14 bases sitting between them. CDR3 length: 15 residues. Germline values: CDR1 LNHDA, CDR2 SQIVND (reference sequence). V usage is TRBV19 and J usage is TRBJ2-5, with unresolved D. The TCR comes from a man younger than 45 in good health. Input material: naive CD4+ T cells sorted from blood. Indicated subset: CD45RA+ positively selected. The CDR3 region is CASSIQLGGEETQYF. CDR3 bases: TGTGCCAGTAGTATTCAGCTCGGTGGGGAAGAGACCCAGTACTTC.